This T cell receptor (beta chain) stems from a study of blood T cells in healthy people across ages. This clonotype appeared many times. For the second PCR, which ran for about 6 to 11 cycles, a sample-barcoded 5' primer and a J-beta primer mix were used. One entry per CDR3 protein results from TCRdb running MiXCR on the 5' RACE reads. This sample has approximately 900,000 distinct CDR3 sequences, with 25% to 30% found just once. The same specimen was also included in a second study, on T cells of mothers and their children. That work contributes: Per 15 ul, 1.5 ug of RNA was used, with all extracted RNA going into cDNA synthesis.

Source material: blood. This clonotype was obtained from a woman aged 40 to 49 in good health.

The CDR3 region has the DNA TGTGCCAGCAGTTCCATTGGGACAATCTACGAGCAGTACTTC. Amino acids: CASSSIGTIYEQYF. V and J are TRBV28 and TRBJ2-7; possibly TRBD1 for D (6 bases). CDR3 length: 14 amino acids. Trimming left V 4 bases short and J 3 bases short, with 13 bases between. Germline assignment: CDR1 MDHEN and CDR2 SYDVKM.